This T cell receptor beta chain was sequenced for a study of beta chain features in type 1 diabetes (dated by TCRdb to 2016 to 2019). Broadly, across the study: No differences in mean age, gender distribution, total cell number or subset yield were found between patients and healthy donors. A total of 90 million to 140 million sorted cells were examined across all samples, and RNA yield correlated strongly with the number of cells per subset. In the study, TCRB repertoires of sorted circulating CD4+ T cell subsets from recently diagnosed type 1 diabetes patients were compared with those of matched healthy donors. Regulatory and stem cell-like memory subsets were obtained from only 8 patients and roughly 8 healthy donors, while naive and central memory subsets were obtained from all 28 donors.

General findings and caveats noted by the study authors: Sequencing cDNA rather than genomic DNA could over-represent highly expressing activated cells, although activation and CD3 levels did not differ between groups. Naive, central memory and regulatory TCRB repertoires appeared to be more similar among patients than among healthy donors. PCR might favor shorter templates, but patient and control samples were amplified and corrected together, so any skew would affect both groups equally. Fewer insertions and more nucleotide deletions at VDJ recombination sites were observed in patients with type 1 diabetes, implying thymic rearrangement abnormalities. Because small numbers of individuals were included in the HLA sub-analyses, any influence of HLA type on TCRB rearrangement was left unresolved. Type 1 diabetes patients showed a moderate but significant shortening of TCRB CDR3 length in all four CD4+ subsets.

This clone was seen repeatedly, ten times or more. Its antigen is currently not known. Nothing much larger sits one base from this clone, and base qualities are not available. The entire isolated RNA was reverse transcribed using the High Capacity cDNA Reverse Transcription Kit, and thus expressed TCRB transcripts were sequenced. Naive, central memory and regulatory T cell samples underwent deep immunoSEQ sequencing, averaging around 4 million total reads per sample. Sorted cells were lysed in RLT buffer, and RNA was extracted using DNase-treated RNeasy Micro or Mini kits according to cell number. To prevent cross-contamination, each cell subset was processed individually, whereas patient and healthy donor samples were processed jointly. TCRB sequences were amplified from cDNA with the immunoSEQ multiplex PCR, producing 87-bp fragments spanning the CDR3 region. The amplicons were sequenced using the Illumina HiSeq platform. In the authors' own workflow: PCR bias was corrected computationally using synthetic template baselines, and reads within Hamming distance 2 were collapsed, with unmergeable singletons discarded. By aligning reads against IMGT, V, D and J genes, CDR3 length, and insertions or deletions at six rearrangement sites were assigned. Clonotype counts were normalized to sorted cell number within each subset before computing true diversity and Gini coefficients with the tcR R package. The overlap coefficient, calculated on TCRB nucleotide sequences, was used to measure repertoire sharing. Entries here come from immuneACCESS through TCRdb and include only in-frame sequences with V and J called. Some clones fail to appear in such tables; in the studies checked, an unresolved V gene covers under half of the shortfall, and the cause of the remainder is unknown. V and J calls and clone size are as listed in that table; D and trimming were resolved from the DNA. This sample holds 300,000 to 350,000 clones; about a tenth were observed only once. The ten top clones hold around 1% of the sample.

Each donor gave one peripheral blood draw, averaging roughly 100 mL, which was collected into heparinised tubes. Naive, central memory, regulatory and stem cell-like memory CD4+ T cells were sorted on a BD FACSAria II using a panel including CD45RO, CCR7, CD25, CD127, CD95 and CD27. All sorted populations exceeded 95% purity. Right away, PBMCs were isolated by Lymphoprep density gradient centrifugation and were stained directly, with no culture step. To minimize batch effects, samples were stained and sorted in pairs, one healthy donor with one patient per experiment. The receptor's source is a man between 25 and 39 years old with type 1 diabetes. The sample taken for sequencing was central memory CD4+ T cells from blood.

The CDR3 reads CASSPRLAGSTDTQYF. The sequence in DNA is TGTGCCAGCAGCCCCCGACTAGCGGGGAGCACAGATACGCAGTATTTT. The chain is encoded by TRBV7-2 joined to TRBJ2-3; TRBD2 aligns with 11 central bases. The CDR3 starts with the cysteine, ends with the phenylalanine, and has 16 residues. Only the CDR3 region is kept as DNA, spanning 48 bases read in frame from base 1. Germline trimming amounts to 5 bases on V and 0 bases on J, with 4 as the count of junction bases outside the gene matches. Reading the germline V gene gives CDR1 SGHTA and CDR2 FQGNSA.